Following are 3 T cell receptor beta chains from one sample sequenced in a study of T cells in Graves' hyperthyroidism and ophthalmopathy. Researchers amplified the TCR beta CDR3 regions from RNA transcripts. RT-PCR in the first round (using the HTBI primer set) targeted the TCR CDR3. TCRdb used MiXCR to reprocess the multiplex PCR reads, holding one entry per CDR3 protein. This table has around 350,000 distinct CDR3 sequences, over 10% appearing once. The sequenced material came from blood. The receptor set was obtained from a woman aged 18-29 years with Graves' hyperthyroidism.

The V call is TRBV3-1, the J call TRBJ2-3, with no clear D. V lost 0 bases to trimming and J lost 4 bases, with 11 bases between them. There are 15 residues in the CDR3. Germline CDR1 LGHDT, CDR2 YNNKEL (reference sequence). CDR3 protein: CASSQDYPRADTQYF. CDR3 coding DNA: TGTGCCAGCAGCCAAGACTATCCTAGGGCAGATACGCAGTATTTT.

This clonotype was seen ten or more times. DNA for the CDR3: TGCAGCGTTGAAGATCACCCACAGGGACATGGCTACACCTTC. Its protein product is CSVEDHPQGHGYTF. This chain uses TRBV29-1 with TRBJ1-2; possible D gene TRBD1, 6 bases. Germline lookup yields CDR1 SQVTM and CDR2 ANQGSEA. Trimming shortened V by 0 bases and J by 6 bases, and 14 bases separated the two germline ends. The CDR3 has 14 residues.

This clonotype was counted many times. The V call is TRBV5-6, the J call TRBJ1-6; D not certain. CDR1 is SGHDT, CDR2 YYEEEE, per germline. The CDR3 sequence is 14 residues long. The V end was cut by 1 base, the J end by 9 bases, with 11 bases between. The CDR3 nucleotides read TGTGCCAGCAGCTTGTCTGTCGGCGGTTCACCCCTCCACTTT. Translation gives CASSLSVGGSPLHF.